These T cell receptor beta chains were read from a single sample in a study of OX40 agonist ivuxolimab in advanced cancers. Repertoires were generated with immunoSEQ multiplex PCR, while TCRdb's copy carries only in-frame clones and drops some. The sample shows 60,000 or so clones, over 75% of them seen only once. The starting material was CD4+ or CD8+ T cells sorted from blood, obtained in a trial of the OX40 agonist ivuxolimab. The origin of the receptors is an adult with an advanced solid tumor such as melanoma, head and neck, liver or kidney cancer. The conserved cysteine and the conserved F or W are not part of the CDR3 here. Each record gives: V gene, J gene, CDR3 protein.

>TRBV18|TRBJ2-1
ASSPPAGSLNEQF
>TRBV28|TRBJ2-1
ASGMYRDRVPF
>TRBV7-2|TRBJ1-2
ASSPPGVYGYT
>TRBV28|TRBJ1-4
ASSLGGNEKLF
>TRBV6-1|TRBJ2-7
ASGSSGRAGEQY
>TRBV9|TRBJ2-1
ASSTQLAGEGNEQF
>TRBV6-1|TRBJ2-3
ASSSTGPDTQY
>TRBV5-1|TRBJ1-6
ASSLNSAANSPLH
>TRBV20-1|TRBJ2-1
SALKNNEQF
>TRBV20-1|TRBJ1-1
SASGTTEAF
>TRBV6-1|TRBJ2-5
ASSTFNRDFETQY
>TRBV14|TRBJ2-6
ASSQDAGANVLT
>TRBV4-2|TRBJ2-3
ASSPRTGTQY
>TRBV10-3|TRBJ1-1
AISDEQGATEAF
>TRBV4-1|TRBJ2-3
ASSQDTPAAGNTDTQY
>TRBV5-1|TRBJ1-1
ASSHPGQGALRPEAF
>TRBV28|TRBJ2-1
ASSEQVNEQF
>TRBV5-5|TRBJ2-5
ASSLVGTSGGAPQETQY
>TRBV29-1|TRBJ2-3
SVEGDTDTQY
>TRBV6-1|TRBJ2-2
ASSEARVGTGELF
>TRBV9|TRBJ2-5
ASSVGGAAETQY
>TRBV28|TRBJ1-2
ASSAAYGYT